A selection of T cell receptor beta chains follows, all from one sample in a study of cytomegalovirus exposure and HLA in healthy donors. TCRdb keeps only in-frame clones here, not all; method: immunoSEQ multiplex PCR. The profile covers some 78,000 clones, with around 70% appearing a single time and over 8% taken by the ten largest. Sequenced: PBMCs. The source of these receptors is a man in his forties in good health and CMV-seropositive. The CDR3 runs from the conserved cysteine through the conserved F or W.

CASSQDMRWTEAFF,TRBV4-1
CASSRKIGTGGNQPQHF,TRBV5-6
CATSRGSVAGGNNEQFF,TRBV15
CASSARTSGEETQYF,TRBV13
CASSGYAGTDNSPLHF,TRBV9
CAISGSLAGAMGVGELFF,TRBV10-3
CASSLGQGARETQYF,TRBV7-9
CASSLEFGRGVYEQYF,TRBV5-6
CASSKTGDNQPQHF,TRBV6-4
CASSLIDTTGANVLTF,TRBV5-6
CASSLDSGGGSGNTIYF,TRBV5-1
CASTSSGQDGETQYF,TRBV7-8
CASTPLGGRETQYF,TRBV6-1
CASSYRDRGGEQYF,TRBV28
CASSQEQGEQFF,TRBV14
CARSHPPGQATYEQYF,TRBV5-3
CASSSRTSGRVDEQFF,TRBV7-8
CASSSRQDRNEKLFF,TRBV5-4
CASSLISSGTDTQYF,TRBV7-9
CASSLGAASGETQYF,TRBV11-3
CASSMDYTGELFF,TRBV19
CSVEPGPGGLDTQYF,TRBV29-1
CASSDTGQLSGNTIYF,TRBV9
CSVGANVLTF,TRBV20-1
CASSTTSGRDLRVQYF,TRBV27
CASTRSGDTGELFF,TRBV6-1
CASFPGEGPMNTEAFF,TRBV28